The rows below give T cell receptor beta chains drawn from one sample of a study of shared clonotypes between healthy human individuals. Only in-frame clones appear in the TCRdb table, and some are missing; sequencing was by immunoSEQ multiplex PCR. The table shows approximately 340,000 clones, with around 72% occurring only once. The sequencing sample was made of memory CD4+ T cells sorted from blood. The receptors were sampled from a man aged 25-45 years in good health. The conserved cysteine and the conserved F or W are not part of the CDR3 here. Each record gives: clone size, D gene, J gene, V gene, CDR3 protein. A D gene is named only where the DNA matches it firmly. Clone size is not always given. Where it is, it says once, few, many or a class for expanded clones.

many | . | TRBJ1-2 | TRBV10-3 | AITGGLANYGYT
. | . | TRBJ2-7 | TRBV9 | ASSDTGLGEQY
few | . | TRBJ2-7 | TRBV19 | ASSLNRLGFSYEQY
. | . | TRBJ1-5 | TRBV2 | ASSGRASNQPQH
. | . | TRBJ2-7 | TRBV27 | ASSPLRVHYEQY
few | . | TRBJ1-5 | TRBV19 | ASSIAGYSNQPQH
. | . | TRBJ1-1 | TRBV6-5 | ASSSLDSYEAF
. | . | TRBJ1-3 | TRBV6-1 | ASSEGRSSSGNTIY
. | TRBD1 | TRBJ1-2 | TRBV6-6 | ASSLGQLYGYT
few | TRBD2 | TRBJ2-3 | TRBV18 | ASSPILADSSSTDTQY
. | TRBD1 | TRBJ1-2 | TRBV6-6 | ASRSQGASLNYGYT
. | . | TRBJ2-2 | TRBV28 | ASSLQTGELF
. | TRBD1 | . | TRBV7-2 | ASSRDRGVSYEQY
. | . | TRBJ1-5 | TRBV7-2 | ASSLGIMGDQPQH
. | . | TRBJ1-5 | TRBV6-1 | ASSVWAGSAGLNQPQH
few | . | TRBJ2-5 | TRBV29-1 | SVEIIAGETQY
. | . | TRBJ2-7 | TRBV18 | ASSPPTGSTYEQY
. | TRBD1 | TRBJ2-7 | TRBV7-2 | ASSSGGVFGSYEQY
. | . | TRBJ2-2 | TRBV9 | ASSVEGVGITGELF
few | . | TRBJ1-1 | TRBV5-4 | ASSFLWTEAF
few | . | TRBJ2-3 | TRBV6-1 | ASSEARRGLGTQY
. | . | TRBJ1-3 | TRBV7-9 | ASSLSGSRDTIY
. | . | TRBJ2-7 | TRBV18 | ASSPTFSYEQY
. | . | TRBJ2-3 | TRBV2 | ASSVSLDTQY
. | . | TRBJ2-7 | TRBV6-5 | ASSPGHLYEQY
. | TRBD1 | TRBJ1-1 | TRBV7-9 | ASSSGQYMNTEAF
. | . | TRBJ1-2 | TRBV2 | ASLILRGYT
few | . | TRBJ2-1 | TRBV18 | ASSLPRGKSSYNEQF
few | . | TRBJ2-7 | TRBV28 | ASSPGVYEQY
. | . | TRBJ2-1 | TRBV13 | ASSASGLPHNEQF
. | . | TRBJ2-7 | TRBV2 | ASSFHIRVPSYEQY
. | . | TRBJ2-6 | TRBV12-2 | ASRYPDSTQRRANVLT
many | . | TRBJ2-2 | TRBV6-1 | ASSPRAGELF
many | . | TRBJ1-1 | TRBV5-1 | ASSDPGRGTEAF
. | TRBD2 | TRBJ2-3 | TRBV27 | ASSSGTSGRVSTDTQY
. | . | TRBJ1-1 | TRBV2 | ASSENGNTEAF
. | TRBD1 | TRBJ1-2 | TRBV14 | ASSVRTGDAGGYT
once | . | TRBJ1-4 | TRBV19 | ASSTGTGFGELF
. | . | TRBJ1-5 | TRBV18 | ASSPISAVGNQPQH
. | . | TRBJ2-7 | TRBV7-8 | ASRGTGFEQY
. | . | TRBJ1-1 | TRBV7-9 | ASSLQGFNTEAF
. | TRBD2 | TRBJ2-1 | TRBV18 | ASSPGTSGRGGEQF
. | . | TRBJ1-1 | TRBV2 | ASIERTEAF
. | . | TRBJ2-1 | TRBV5-1 | ASSFEGLREQF
. | . | TRBJ1-5 | TRBV19 | ASSIRLDSNQPQH
. | . | TRBJ1-5 | TRBV19 | ASSKLQGSSNQPQH
. | . | TRBJ2-1 | TRBV7-2 | ASSSGSGGVEQF
. | . | TRBJ2-7 | TRBV10-2 | ASRPPGNWGYEQY
. | TRBD1 | TRBJ2-2 | TRBV2 | ASSGQSSTGELF
. | . | TRBJ2-7 | TRBV6-6 | ASSYGALWGYEQY
. | TRBD1 | TRBJ1-2 | TRBV28 | ASSSTGVGYGYT